The TCR beta chain under discussion was sequenced for a study of T cells in Graves' hyperthyroidism and ophthalmopathy. Germline CDR1 reads MNHEY; CDR2 reads SVGEGT. Germline trimming cut 11 bases from V and 0 bases from J; bases unmatched to any gene: 10. This CDR3 contains 16 residues. Amplified regions were TCR beta CDR3 sequences from RNA transcripts. TCR CDR3 regions were first amplified by RT-PCR with HTBI primers. TCRdb passed the multiplex PCR reads through MiXCR, listing each CDR3 protein once. The sample yields about 600,000 distinct CDR3 sequences, more than 15% seen once. The chain recombines TRBV6-2 or TRBV6-3 with TRBJ2-6, with 7 bases identical to TRBD1. This TCR was sampled from a woman in her thirties or forties with Graves' ophthalmopathy. Sequencing was performed on blood. CDR3 amino acids: CAGYRGTLSGANVLTF. In DNA, the CDR3 is TGTGCCGGATACAGGGGAACGCTCTCTGGGGCCAACGTCCTGACTTTC.